The 27 T cell receptor beta chains reported below all come from one sample, sequenced in a study of cytomegalovirus exposure and HLA in healthy donors. PCR used 60 Vbeta primers and 13 Jbeta primers. Clones were sequenced by immunoSEQ multiplex PCR, and TCRdb holds only the in-frame ones, with some missing. In the table there are some 250,000 clones, roughly 87% of which are singletons. The sample was PBMCs. The receptors were gathered from a woman between 40 and 50 years old in good health and CMV-seropositive.

This clone was seen a handful of times. The chain uses TRBV9 and TRBJ1-6; unclear D gene. The V end was cut by 4 bases, the J end by 7 bases, with 12 bases between. The CDR3 length is 14 residues. CDR1 is SGDLS, CDR2 YYNGEE, per germline. CDR3 amino acids: CASSSYEGNSPLHF. CDR3 in DNA: TGTGCCAGCAGCTCATACGAGGGAAATTCACCCCTCCACTTT.

The chain has TRBV7-2 and TRBJ2-7; 10 nucleotides line up with TRBD1. The ends lost 6 bases at V and 3 bases at J; junction bases unmatched: 8. Germline CDR1 reads SGHTA; CDR2 reads FQGNSA. The CDR3 is 15 amino acids. The CDR3 loop is CASSWTGGSYYEQYF. CDR3 nucleotide sequence: TGTGCCAGCAGTTGGACAGGGGGGTCCTACTACGAGCAGTACTTC.

The CDR3 sequence is CASRGGSSYNEQFF. The CDR3 bases are TGTGCCAGCAGGGGCGGGAGCTCCTACAATGAGCAGTTCTTC. J is TRBJ2-1 and V is TRBV2, with TRBD2 matching over 7 bases. V shed 6 bases and J 0 bases; nucleotides not matched to a gene: 2. The CDR3 sequence is 14 residues long. Germline V gene data show CDR1 as SNHLY and CDR2 as FYNNEI.

The rearrangement uses TRBV4-2 and TRBJ1-2; D gene unclear. The length of the CDR3 is 13 residues. The germline V gene encodes CDR1 LGHNA and CDR2 YNFKEQ. V dropped 10 bases and J dropped 6 bases, with 18 bases sitting between them. The DNA of the CDR3 is TGTGCCACGAGACCGCAGGAAATGAATGGCTACACCTTC. Residues: CATRPQEMNGYTF.

The CDR3 sequence: CASSLPPRAGANVLTF. CDR3 coding DNA: TGCGCCAGCAGCCTCCCACCGCGAGCTGGGGCCAACGTCCTGACTTTC. The V gene is TRBV4-1, the J gene TRBJ2-6; D gene ambiguous. CDR1 is MGHRA and CDR2 is YSYEKL in the germline V gene. CDR3 length: 16 residues. V was shortened by 4 bases and J by 2 bases, with 12 bases between the two germline ends.

The rearrangement joins TRBV7-8 to TRBJ1-6; 8 bases are a match to TRBD1. The CDR3 has 15 residues. Per the germline V gene, CDR1 is SGHVS and CDR2 is FQNEAQ. V was clipped by 0 bases and J by 6 bases; unmatched bases: 1. CDR3 DNA sequence: TGTGCCAGCAGCTTAGCAACAGGGGGTAATTCACCCCTCCACTTT. This gives the protein CASSLATGGNSPLHF.

The chain recombines TRBV4-1 with TRBJ2-1, with 16 bases matching TRBD2. CDR1 and CDR2 (germline): MGHRA, YSYEKL. V lost 8 bases and J lost 12; bases outside the gene matches: 7. CDR3 length equals 14 residues. DNA for the CDR3: TGCGCCAGCGGGACTAGCGGGGGGGCGAATTTGCAGTTCTTC. As protein: CASGTSGGANLQFF.

With regard to this clone: Other nucleotide sequences from this sample produce the same CDR3. The J gene is TRBJ1-3, the V gene TRBV30; D is unclear. V dropped 3 bases and J dropped 4 bases, with 4 bases sitting between them. Germline loops: CDR1 GTSNPN, CDR2 SVGIG (reference sequence). This CDR3 contains 11 residues. The CDR3 DNA is TGTGCCTGGAGCTCCGGAAACACCATATATTTT. Its translation: CAWSSGNTIYF.

Only one count was recorded for this clone. V is TRBV4-1 and J is TRBJ1-1; D gene unclear. The CDR3 spans 14 residues. V lost 0 bases, J lost 0 bases, and 5 bases lay in between. Germline values: CDR1 MGHRA, CDR2 YSYEKL. For the CDR3, the DNA is TGCGCCAGCAGCCAAGAATCCGTGAACACTGAAGCTTTCTTT. Translating it yields CASSQESVNTEAFF.

CDR3 protein: CAISDRGVPYGYTF. CDR3 bases: TGTGCCATCAGTGACCGCGGGGTCCCTTATGGCTACACCTTC. The genes are TRBV10-3 and TRBJ1-2; D is undetermined. Trimming cost V 3 bases and J 5 bases, with 13 bases left between them. This CDR3 is 14 amino acids long. Germline values: CDR1 ENHRY, CDR2 SYGVKD.

With respect to this clone: Germline is not matched at one junction end, which may reflect a read error. J is TRBJ1-4 and V is TRBV7-9, with 7 positions matching TRBD1. Germline V CDR1 and CDR2: SEHNR, FQNEAQ (reference sequence). This CDR3 region has 13 residues. CDR3 residues: CSSSLQDREKLFF. In DNA form, the CDR3 reads TGTTCCAGCAGCTTACAGGACAGGGAAAAACTGTTTTTT. Complete variable domain (other parts from reference TRBV7-9 and TRBJ1-4): DTGVSQNPRHKITKRGQNVTFRCDPISEHNRLYWYRQTLGQGPEFLTYFQNEAQLEKSRLLSDRFSAERPKGSFSTLEIQRTEQGDSAMYLCSSSLQDREKLFFGSGTQLSVL.

The J gene is TRBJ2-2, the V gene TRBV15; 11 bases match TRBD2. This CDR3 spans 17 amino acids. J gave up 1 base and V 0 bases, and 1 base lay outside the gene matches. Germline CDR1 is LNHNV and CDR2 is YYDKDF (reference sequence). The CDR3: CATSRETSGGNTGELFF. The DNA for the CDR3 is TGTGCCACCAGCAGAGAAACTAGCGGGGGGAACACCGGGGAGCTGTTTTTT.

Regarding this clone: Other DNA sequences in the sample encode the same CDR3. The chain links TRBV10-3 to TRBJ1-6; tentatively, D is TRBD1 (5 bases). The CDR3 is made up of 18 amino acids. Germline V lookup: CDR1 ENHRY, CDR2 SYGVKD. V lost 2 bases and J lost 0, with 14 bases in between. In DNA form, the CDR3 reads TGTGCCATCAGTGAGCGTCAGGGACTAAGCTCCTATAATTCACCCCTCCACTTT. Amino acids: CAISERQGLSSYNSPLHF.

The chain employs TRBV12-2 and TRBJ1-1; the table's D call, TRBD1, has no DNA check behind it. TRBV12-2 is an annotated pseudogene. CDR3 length: 16 residues. The CDR3 here is CASRLNRGPANTEAFF. For the CDR3, the DNA is TGTGCAAGTCGCTTAAACAGGGGCCCTGCGAACACTGAAGCTTTCTTT.

Concerning this clone: This sample also contains other DNA sequences that code for the same CDR3. J is TRBJ1-6 and V is TRBV27; D ambiguous. Germline assignment: CDR1 MNHEY and CDR2 SMNVEV (reference sequence). The CDR3 contains 16 residues. V lost 3 bases, J lost 0 bases, and 9 bases lay in between. This CDR3 is CASSLRLSSYNSPLHF. The CDR3 DNA reads as TGTGCCAGCAGTTTGCGGTTAAGCTCCTATAATTCACCCCTCCACTTT.

V is TRBV6-5 and J is TRBJ2-1; D is unresolved. CDR1 and CDR2 from the germline V gene are MNHEY and SVGAGI. This CDR3 spans 14 amino acids. The ends were cut back, 2 bases at V and 3 bases at J, with 8 bases in the middle. The DNA of the CDR3 is TGTGCCAGCAGTTACGACTTGGACTACAATGAGCAGTTCTTC. Amino acid sequence: CASSYDLDYNEQFF.

This clone was found a few times. This sequence joins TRBV9 and TRBJ1-2; 7 nucleotides align to TRBD1. Trimming took 0 bases from V and 4 from J; bases not matched to a gene: 18. Looked up from germline, CDR1 is SGDLS and CDR2 is YYNGEE. The CDR3 consists of 19 residues. CDR3 loop: CASSVATGPIRGKGYGYTF. CDR3 DNA: TGTGCCAGCAGCGTAGCTACGGGGCCAATCAGGGGGAAGGGCTATGGCTACACCTTC.

The chain employs TRBV18 and TRBJ2-2; D gene unclear. Germline V gene data show CDR1 as KGHSH and CDR2 as LQKENI. CDR3 length: 13 residues. V lost 5 bases, J lost 7 bases, and 11 bases lay in between. The CDR3 loop reads CASSIGSGGELFF. In DNA, the CDR3 is TGTGCCAGCTCAATCGGTTCCGGCGGGGAGCTGTTTTTT.

This sequence joins TRBV4-3 and TRBJ2-7, with a weak D call TRBD2 (6 bases). The germline V and J ends were trimmed by 4 bases and 5 bases, with 15 bases remaining between them. From germline, CDR1 is LGHNA and CDR2 YSLEER. This CDR3 is 14 amino acids long. CDR3: CASSRGDGGDEQYF. As DNA, the CDR3 is TGCGCCAGCAGCCGTGGGGACGGCGGGGACGAGCAGTACTTC.

This clone was seen only a few times. V usage is TRBV4-1 and J usage is TRBJ2-7; TRBD1 matches 7 bases. J was trimmed by 2 bases and V by 3 bases; bases with no gene match: 13. The CDR3 sequence is 17 residues long. Germline V gene sequence: CDR1 MGHRA, CDR2 YSYEKL. The CDR3 is CASSQVPTGPLAYEQYF. CDR3 DNA sequence: TGCGCCAGCAGCCAGGTACCGACAGGGCCCCTGGCCTACGAGCAGTACTTC.

CDR3 residues: CATSRGPGNYGYTF. The CDR3 DNA follows: TGTGCCACCAGCAGAGGTCCGGGAAACTATGGCTACACCTTC. The J gene is TRBJ1-2, the V gene TRBV15; D ambiguous. With 1 base removed from V and 2 bases from J, the gap between germline ends came to 8 bases. Germline loops: CDR1 LNHNV, CDR2 YYDKDF (reference sequence). This CDR3 comprises 14 residues. Complete variable domain (other parts from reference TRBV15 and TRBJ1-2): DAMVIQNPRYQVTQFGKPVTLSCSQTLNHNVMYWYQQKSSQAPKLLFHYYDKDFNNEADTPDNFQSRRPNTSFCFLDIRSPGLGDTAMYLCATSRGPGNYGYTFGSGTRLTVV.

As regards this clone: This sample also contains other DNA sequences that code for the same CDR3. The genes are TRBV30 and TRBJ2-1; 8 bases are a match to TRBD2. J lost 4 bases, V lost 0 bases, and 5 bases had no gene match. CDR3 size: 15 residues. Germline V gene lookup returns CDR1 GTSNPN and CDR2 SVGIG (reference sequence). DNA for the CDR3: TGTGCCTGGAGTGTGGGACTAGTACCTTACAATGAGCAGTTCTTC. Translated, it gives CAWSVGLVPYNEQFF.

This chain links TRBV11-3 with TRBJ2-7, with 7 bases identical to TRBD1. Trimming removed 5 bases from V and 2 bases from J; junction bases left unmatched: 6. The germline V gene has CDR1 SGHNT and CDR2 YENEEA. The CDR3 runs 14 residues. The CDR3: CASSPGTAAYEQYF. CDR3 DNA: TGTGCCAGCAGCCCCGGGACAGCCGCCTACGAGCAGTACTTC.

This chain uses TRBV9 with TRBJ1-6; TRBD1 aligns across 7 bases. Per the germline V gene, CDR1 is SGDLS and CDR2 is YYNGEE. V shed 4 bases, J shed 10 bases, and the junction held 8 bases outside the gene matches. The CDR3 contains 14 residues. CDR3 amino acids: CASSTRQGNSPLHF. Here the CDR3 DNA reads TGTGCCAGCAGCACTCGACAGGGAAACTCACCCCTCCACTTT.

This clone was picked up one time. The rearrangement uses TRBV2 and TRBJ1-2; 12 bases map to TRBD1. Germline V gives CDR1 SNHLY, CDR2 FYNNEI. V shed 6 bases, J shed 5 bases, and the junction held 1 base outside the gene matches. This CDR3 has 13 residues. The CDR3 reads CASRGQGAYGYTF. CDR3 nucleotide sequence: TGTGCCAGCAGGGGACAGGGGGCTTATGGCTACACCTTC.

The chain uses TRBV6-1 and TRBJ2-5; 10 nucleotides agree with TRBD1. The J call may not be correct, given that the DNA end is closer to TRBJ2-7. The germline V gene encodes CDR1 MNHNS and CDR2 SASEGT. The CDR3 consists of 14 residues. CDR3 nucleotide sequence: TGTGCCAGCAGTGGCGGGACAGGGGTAGGCGAGCAGTACTTC. Translating gives CASSGGTGVGEQYF.

A remark on this clone: At one end the junction does not follow the germline gene, possibly because of a read error. V usage is TRBV7-7 and J usage is TRBJ2-5, with 7 bases aligning to TRBD2. Per germline, CDR1 SSHAT and CDR2 FNYEAQ (reference sequence). This CDR3 region has 15 residues. CDR3 loop: CASSLGGRGPEAQYF. The CDR3 DNA reads as TGTGCTAGCAGCTTGGGCGGGAGAGGTCCGGAGGCCCAGTACTTC.